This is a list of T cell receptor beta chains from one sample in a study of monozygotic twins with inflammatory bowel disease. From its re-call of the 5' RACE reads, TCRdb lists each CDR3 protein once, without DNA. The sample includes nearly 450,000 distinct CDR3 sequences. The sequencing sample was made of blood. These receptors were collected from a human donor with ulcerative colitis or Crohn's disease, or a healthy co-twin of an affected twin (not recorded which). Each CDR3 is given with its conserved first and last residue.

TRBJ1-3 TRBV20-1 CSADRDGGNTIYF
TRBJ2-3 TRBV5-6 CASSLQGPSDTQYF
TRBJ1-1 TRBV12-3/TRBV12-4 CASSPDRVNAFF
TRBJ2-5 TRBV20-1 CSARRGALQETQYF
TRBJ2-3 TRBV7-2 CASSWTQGGGTDTQYF
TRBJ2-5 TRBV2 CASSAGPAVGQYF
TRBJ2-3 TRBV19 CASSRPTLAGGRTDTQYF
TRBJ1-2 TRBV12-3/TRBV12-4 CASSLGSREDGYTF
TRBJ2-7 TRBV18 CASSPGGQTYEQYF
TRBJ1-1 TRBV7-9 CASSIGTHNTEAFF
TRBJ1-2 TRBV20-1 CSASALRKDGYGYTF
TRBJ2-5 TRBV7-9 CASRTSLVETQYF
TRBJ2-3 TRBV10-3 CAISVQGTDTQYF
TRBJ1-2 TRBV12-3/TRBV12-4 CASSPTGGNGYTF
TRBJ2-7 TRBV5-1 CASSKGQGPDEQYF
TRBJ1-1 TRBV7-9 CASSRQDRPNTEAFF
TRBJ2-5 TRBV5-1 CASSPQGGYQETQYF